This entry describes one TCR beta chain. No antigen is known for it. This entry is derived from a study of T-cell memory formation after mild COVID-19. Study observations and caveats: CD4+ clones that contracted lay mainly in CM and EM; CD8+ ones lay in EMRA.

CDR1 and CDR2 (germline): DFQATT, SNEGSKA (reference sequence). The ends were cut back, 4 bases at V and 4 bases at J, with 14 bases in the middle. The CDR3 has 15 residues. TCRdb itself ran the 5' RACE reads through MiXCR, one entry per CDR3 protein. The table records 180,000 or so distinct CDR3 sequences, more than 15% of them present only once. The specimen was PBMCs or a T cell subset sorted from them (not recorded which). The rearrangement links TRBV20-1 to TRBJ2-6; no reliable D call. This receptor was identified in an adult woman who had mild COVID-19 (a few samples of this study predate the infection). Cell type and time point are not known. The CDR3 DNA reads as TGCAGTGCTACGGAGATTAAAACGGGGGCCAACGTCCTGACTTTC. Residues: CSATEIKTGANVLTF.